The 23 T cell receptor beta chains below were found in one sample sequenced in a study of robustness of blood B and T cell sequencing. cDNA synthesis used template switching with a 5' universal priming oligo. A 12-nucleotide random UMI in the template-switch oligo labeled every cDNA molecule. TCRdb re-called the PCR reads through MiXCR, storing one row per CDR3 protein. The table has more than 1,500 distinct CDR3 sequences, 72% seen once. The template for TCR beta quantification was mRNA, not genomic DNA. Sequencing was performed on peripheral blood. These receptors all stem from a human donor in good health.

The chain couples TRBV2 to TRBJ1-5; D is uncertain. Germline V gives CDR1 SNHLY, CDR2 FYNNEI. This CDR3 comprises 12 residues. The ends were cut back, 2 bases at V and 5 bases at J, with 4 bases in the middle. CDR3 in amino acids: CASSEWHQPQHF. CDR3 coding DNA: TGTGCCAGCAGTGAATGGCATCAGCCCCAGCATTTT.

As DNA, the CDR3 is TGCAGTGCTAGTGGGGACAGGGATAATTATGGAAACACCATATATTTT. Translation: CSASGDRDNYGNTIYF. The rearrangement links TRBV20-1 to TRBJ1-3, with 9 nucleotides matching TRBD1. The germline CDR1 and CDR2 sequences are DFQATT and SNEGSKA (reference sequence). J lost 3 bases, V lost 3 bases, and 9 bases had no gene match. The CDR3 has 16 amino acids.

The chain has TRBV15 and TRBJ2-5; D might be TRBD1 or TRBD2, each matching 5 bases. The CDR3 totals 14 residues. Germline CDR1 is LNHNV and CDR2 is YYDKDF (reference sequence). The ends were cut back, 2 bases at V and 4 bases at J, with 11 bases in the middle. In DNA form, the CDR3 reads TGTGCCACCAGCAGAAGAGGTGGGGGAGAGACCCAGTACTTC. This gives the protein CATSRRGGGETQYF.

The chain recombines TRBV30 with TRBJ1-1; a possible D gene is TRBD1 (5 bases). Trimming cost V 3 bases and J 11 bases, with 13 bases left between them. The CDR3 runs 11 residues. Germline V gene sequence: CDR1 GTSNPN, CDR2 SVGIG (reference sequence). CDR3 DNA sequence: TGTGCCTGGAGCAGGGACCCCCAGGCTTTCTTT. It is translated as CAWSRDPQAFF.

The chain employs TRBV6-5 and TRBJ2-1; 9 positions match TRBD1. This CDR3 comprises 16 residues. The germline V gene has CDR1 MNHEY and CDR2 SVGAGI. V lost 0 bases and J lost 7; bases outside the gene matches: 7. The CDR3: CASSYSMGQGVNEQFF. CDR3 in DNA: TGTGCCAGCAGTTACTCGATGGGACAGGGAGTGAATGAGCAGTTCTTC.

CDR3 coding DNA: TGTGCCAGCAGCCTGACAGACAATGAGCAGTTCTTC. Translating it yields CASSLTDNEQFF. The V call is TRBV3-1, the J call TRBJ2-1, with D maybe TRBD1 (5 bases). Trimming removed 4 bases from V and 5 bases from J, with 6 bases in between. CDR1 LGHDT and CDR2 YNNKEL come from the germline V gene (reference sequence). CDR3 length equals 12 residues.

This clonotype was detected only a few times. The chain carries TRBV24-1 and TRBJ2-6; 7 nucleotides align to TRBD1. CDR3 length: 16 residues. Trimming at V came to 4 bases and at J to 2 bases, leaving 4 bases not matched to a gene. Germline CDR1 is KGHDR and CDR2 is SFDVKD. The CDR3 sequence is CATSDYRGPGANVLTF. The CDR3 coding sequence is TGTGCCACCAGTGACTACAGGGGCCCTGGGGCCAACGTCCTGACTTTC.

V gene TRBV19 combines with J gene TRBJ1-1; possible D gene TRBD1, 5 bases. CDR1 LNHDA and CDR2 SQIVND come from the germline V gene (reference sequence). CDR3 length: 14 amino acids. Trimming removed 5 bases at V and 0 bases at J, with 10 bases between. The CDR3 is CASSDSGMNTEAFF. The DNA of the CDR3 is TGTGCCAGTAGTGATTCAGGGATGAACACTGAAGCTTTCTTT.

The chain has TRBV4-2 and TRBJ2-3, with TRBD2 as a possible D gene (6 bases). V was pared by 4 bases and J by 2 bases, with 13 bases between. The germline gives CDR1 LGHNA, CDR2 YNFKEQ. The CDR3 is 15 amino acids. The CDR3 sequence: CASSPREANTDTQYF. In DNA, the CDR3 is TGTGCCAGCAGCCCCAGGGAGGCCAACACAGATACGCAGTATTTT.

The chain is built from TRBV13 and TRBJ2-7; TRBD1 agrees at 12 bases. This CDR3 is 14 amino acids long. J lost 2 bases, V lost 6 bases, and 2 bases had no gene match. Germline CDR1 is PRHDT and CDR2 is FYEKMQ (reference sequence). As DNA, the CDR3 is TGTGCCAGCAGGAGGGACAGGGGGCCCTACGAGCAGTACTTC. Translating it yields CASRRDRGPYEQYF.

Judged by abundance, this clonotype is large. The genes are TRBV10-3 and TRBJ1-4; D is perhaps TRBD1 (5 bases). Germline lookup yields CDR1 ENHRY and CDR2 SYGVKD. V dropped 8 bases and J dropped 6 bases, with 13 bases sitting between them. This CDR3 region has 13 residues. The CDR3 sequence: CAIAGDNDEKLFF. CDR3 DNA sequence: TGTGCCATCGCGGGGGATAACGATGAAAAACTGTTTTTT.

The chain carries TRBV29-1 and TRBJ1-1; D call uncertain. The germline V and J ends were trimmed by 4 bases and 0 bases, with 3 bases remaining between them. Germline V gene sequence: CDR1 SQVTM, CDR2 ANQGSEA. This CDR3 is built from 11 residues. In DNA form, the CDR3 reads TGCAGCGTTGCACTGAACACTGAAGCTTTCTTT. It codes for CSVALNTEAFF.

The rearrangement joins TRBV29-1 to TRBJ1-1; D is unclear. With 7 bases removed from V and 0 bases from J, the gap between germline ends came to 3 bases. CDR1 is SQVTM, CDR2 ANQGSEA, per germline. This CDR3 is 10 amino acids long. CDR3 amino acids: CSALNTEAFF. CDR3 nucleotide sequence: TGCAGCGCTTTGAACACTGAAGCTTTCTTT.

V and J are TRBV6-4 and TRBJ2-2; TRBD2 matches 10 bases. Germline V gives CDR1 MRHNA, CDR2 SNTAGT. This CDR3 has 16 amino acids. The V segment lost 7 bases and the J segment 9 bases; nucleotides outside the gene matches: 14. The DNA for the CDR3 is TGTGCCAGCAATGGTCTAGCGGGGGCCGCACACCGGGAGCTGTTTTTT. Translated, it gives CASNGLAGAAHRELFF.

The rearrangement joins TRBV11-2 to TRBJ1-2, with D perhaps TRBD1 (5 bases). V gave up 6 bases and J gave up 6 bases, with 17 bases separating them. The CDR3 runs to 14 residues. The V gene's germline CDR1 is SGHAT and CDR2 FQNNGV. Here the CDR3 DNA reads TGTGCCAGCAGAAGGGACGGGGAAAGAAATGGCTACACCTTC. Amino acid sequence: CASRRDGERNGYTF. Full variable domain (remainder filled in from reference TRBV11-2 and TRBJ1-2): EAGVAQSPRYKIIEKRQSVAFWCNPISGHATLYWYQQILGQGPKLLIQFQNNGVVDDSQLPKDRFSAERLKGVDSTLKIQPAKLEDSAVYLCASRRDGERNGYTFGSGTRLTVV.

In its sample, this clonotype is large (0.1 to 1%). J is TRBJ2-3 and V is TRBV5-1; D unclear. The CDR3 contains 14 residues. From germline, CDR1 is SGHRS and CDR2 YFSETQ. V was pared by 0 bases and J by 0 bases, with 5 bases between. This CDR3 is CASSLELSTDTQYF. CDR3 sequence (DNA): TGCGCCAGCAGCTTGGAGCTAAGCACAGATACGCAGTATTTT.

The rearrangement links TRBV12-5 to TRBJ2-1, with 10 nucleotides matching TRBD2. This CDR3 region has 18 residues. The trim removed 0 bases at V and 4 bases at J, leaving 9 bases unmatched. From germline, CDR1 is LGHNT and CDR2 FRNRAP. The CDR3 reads CASGLVRASGGLYNEQFF. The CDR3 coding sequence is TGTGCTAGTGGTTTGGTACGGGCTAGCGGGGGCCTTTACAATGAGCAGTTCTTC.

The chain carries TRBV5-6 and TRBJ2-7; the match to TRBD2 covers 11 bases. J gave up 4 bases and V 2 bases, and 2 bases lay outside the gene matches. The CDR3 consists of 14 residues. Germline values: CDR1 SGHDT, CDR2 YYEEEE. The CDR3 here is CASSFGTSGYEQYF. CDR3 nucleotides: TGTGCCAGCAGCTTTGGGACTAGCGGTTACGAGCAGTACTTC.

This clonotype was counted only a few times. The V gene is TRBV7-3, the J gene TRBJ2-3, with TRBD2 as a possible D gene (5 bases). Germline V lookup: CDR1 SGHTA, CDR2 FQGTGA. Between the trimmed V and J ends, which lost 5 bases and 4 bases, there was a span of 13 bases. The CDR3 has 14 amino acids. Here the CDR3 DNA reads TGTGCCAGCAGCCCGAGAGGGAGTGCAGATACGCAGTATTTT. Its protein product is CASSPRGSADTQYF. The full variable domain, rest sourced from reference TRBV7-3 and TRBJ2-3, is GAGVSQTPSNKVTEKGKYVELRCDPISGHTALYWYRQSLGQGPEFLIYFQGTGAADDSGLPNDRFFAVRPEGSVSTLKIQRTERGDSAVYLCASSPRGSADTQYFGPGTRLTVL.

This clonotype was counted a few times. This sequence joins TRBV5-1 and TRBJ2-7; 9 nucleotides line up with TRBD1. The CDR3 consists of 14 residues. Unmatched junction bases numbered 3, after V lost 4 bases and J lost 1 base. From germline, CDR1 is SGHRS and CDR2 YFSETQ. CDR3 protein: CASSPDRGSYEQYF. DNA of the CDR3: TGCGCCAGCAGCCCGGACAGGGGATCCTACGAGCAGTACTTC.

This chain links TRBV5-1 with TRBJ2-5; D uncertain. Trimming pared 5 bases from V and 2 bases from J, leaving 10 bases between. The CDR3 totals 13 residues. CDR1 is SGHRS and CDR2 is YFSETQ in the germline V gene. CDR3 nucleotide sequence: TGCGCCAGCAGTATCTCACTGCAAGAGACCCAGTACTTC. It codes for CASSISLQETQYF.

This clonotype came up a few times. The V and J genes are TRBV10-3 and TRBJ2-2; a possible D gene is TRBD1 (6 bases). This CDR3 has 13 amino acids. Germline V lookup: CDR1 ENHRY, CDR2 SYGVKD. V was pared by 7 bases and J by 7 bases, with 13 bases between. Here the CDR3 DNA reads TGTGCCATCAAGCAGGGGCCGGACGGGGAGCTGTTTTTT. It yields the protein CAIKQGPDGELFF.

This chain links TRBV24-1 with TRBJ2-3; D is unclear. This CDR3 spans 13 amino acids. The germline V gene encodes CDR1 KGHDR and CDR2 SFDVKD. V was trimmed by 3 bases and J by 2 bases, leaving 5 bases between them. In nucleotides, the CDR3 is TGTGCCACCAGTGATGGGGTCACAGATACGCAGTATTTT. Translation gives CATSDGVTDTQYF.